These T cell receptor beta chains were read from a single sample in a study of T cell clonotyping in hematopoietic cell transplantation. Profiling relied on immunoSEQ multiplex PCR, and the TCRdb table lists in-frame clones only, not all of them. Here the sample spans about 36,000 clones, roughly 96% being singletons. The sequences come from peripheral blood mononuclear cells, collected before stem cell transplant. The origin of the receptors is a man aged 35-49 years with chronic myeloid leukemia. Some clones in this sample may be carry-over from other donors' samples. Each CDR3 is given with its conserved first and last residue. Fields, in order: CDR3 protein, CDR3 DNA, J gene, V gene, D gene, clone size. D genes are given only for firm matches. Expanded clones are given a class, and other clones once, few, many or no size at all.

CASIWTDMNTEAFF TGTGCCAGCATTTGGACGGATATGAACACTGAAGCTTTCTTT TRBJ1-1 TRBV2 NA NA
CASSVERGLGTDTQYF TGTGCCAGCAGTGTAGAGCGGGGGCTCGGCACAGATACGCAGTATTTT TRBJ2-3 TRBV6-1 TRBD2 NA
CASSLSHSYNSPLHF TGTGCCAGCAGTTTATCCCACTCCTATAATTCACCCCTCCACTTT TRBJ1-6 TRBV27 NA NA
CASSWTGGYEQYF TGTGCCAGCAGCTGGACAGGGGGGTACGAGCAGTACTTC TRBJ2-7 TRBV7-8 TRBD1 NA
CASISGQNYGYTF TGTGCCAGCATATCGGGACAGAACTATGGCTACACCTTC TRBJ1-2 TRBV2 TRBD1 once
CASSGNGYEQYF TGTGCCAGCTCGGGGAATGGGTACGAGCAGTACTTC TRBJ2-7 TRBV18 NA NA
CASSVRTGTSGNTIYF TGTGCCAGCAGCGTTAGGACAGGGACCTCTGGAAACACCATATATTTT TRBJ1-3 TRBV7-8 TRBD1 NA
CASSTGTGSYEQYF TGTGCCAGCAGTACCGGGACAGGTTCCTACGAGCAGTACTTC TRBJ2-7 TRBV28 TRBD1 NA
CASSPRTGVEHPQYF TGCGCCAGCAGCCCCAGGACAGGGGTTGAGCACCCCCAGTACTTC TRBJ2-5 TRBV4-1 TRBD1 NA
CASSIRSGGKDTQYF TGTGCCAGTAGTATAAGAAGCGGGGGGAAAGATACGCAGTATTTT TRBJ2-3 TRBV19 TRBD2 NA
CASSLSPDSYYEQYF TGTGCCAGTAGTCTCTCACCGGACAGCTACTACGAGCAGTACTTC TRBJ2-7 TRBV19 NA once
CASSQDPGASGLQETQYF TGCGCCAGCAGCCAAGATCCAGGAGCTAGCGGGCTTCAAGAGACCCAGTACTTC TRBJ2-5 TRBV4-1 TRBD2 NA
CASKARQVYGYTF TGTGCCAGTAAAGCGAGACAGGTGTATGGCTACACCTTC TRBJ1-2 TRBV19 NA NA
CASSQEAGGDSPLHF TGTGCCAGTAGTCAAGAGGCAGGGGGAGATTCACCCCTCCACTTT TRBJ1-6 TRBV19 TRBD1 NA
CASMRETQYF TGTGCCAGCATGAGGGAGACCCAGTACTTC TRBJ2-5 TRBV21-1 NA NA
CASSLGPGFNQPQHF TGTGCCAGCAGCCTGGGCCCTGGGTTCAATCAGCCCCAGCATTTT TRBJ1-5 TRBV7-9 NA few
CASTPGTSGVEQYF TGTGCCAGCACCCCCGGGACTAGCGGGGTCGAGCAGTACTTC TRBJ2-7 TRBV28 TRBD2 NA
CASSPGLAGGYEQYF TGTGCCAGCAGCCCGGGACTAGCGGGGGGCTACGAGCAGTACTTC TRBJ2-7 TRBV7-3 TRBD2 NA
CASRNPRGAKYGYTF TGTGCCAGCCGCAACCCTCGGGGGGCTAAATATGGCTACACCTTC TRBJ1-2 TRBV11-2 NA NA
CATSSRMGAGQPQHF TGTGCCACCAGCTCGAGGATGGGGGCCGGGCAGCCCCAGCATTTT TRBJ1-5 TRBV15 NA NA
CATSTPGARGEKLFF TGTGCCACCTCCACGCCCGGGGCCCGGGGTGAAAAACTGTTTTTT TRBJ1-4 TRBV15 NA once
CASSEQGSNQPQHF TGTGCCAGCAGTGAGCAGGGATCCAATCAGCCCCAGCATTTT TRBJ1-5 TRBV2 NA NA
CASSKGRGINTEAFF TGTGCCAGCAGCAAAGGACGGGGAATTAACACTGAAGCTTTCTTT TRBJ1-1 TRBV21-1 NA NA
CASSPHHGTEAFF TGTGCCAGCAGCCCCCATCATGGGACTGAAGCTTTCTTT TRBJ1-1 TRBV7-8 NA NA
CASETGTGANQPQHF TGTGCCAGTGAGACCGGGACAGGGGCGAATCAGCCCCAGCATTTT TRBJ1-5 TRBV28 TRBD1 NA
CASSSPRGGDTYGYTF TGTGCCAGCAGCTCCCCAAGGGGAGGTGATACGTATGGCTACACCTTC TRBJ1-2 TRBV5-4 NA NA
CASSLNVNTEAFF TGCGCCAGCAGCTTGAACGTGAACACTGAAGCTTTCTTT TRBJ1-1 TRBV5-1 NA NA
CASSHGTNTQYF TGCGCCAGCAGCCATGGGACCAATACGCAGTATTTT TRBJ2-3 TRBV4-1 NA NA
CASSQGQGLYYEQYF TGCGCCAGCAGCCAGGGACAGGGCCTTTACTACGAGCAGTACTTC TRBJ2-7 TRBV4-1 TRBD1 NA
CASSEGDRDYGYTF TGTGCCAGCAGTGAAGGGGACAGGGATTATGGCTACACCTTC TRBJ1-2 TRBV2 TRBD1 NA
CASMEDGRQETQYF TGTGCCAGCATGGAGGACGGTAGGCAAGAGACCCAGTACTTC TRBJ2-5 TRBV28 NA NA
CSVGGGAIETQYF TGCAGCGTTGGAGGGGGGGCCATTGAGACCCAGTACTTC TRBJ2-5 TRBV29-1 NA once
CASLAGNNPSTGELFF TGTGCCAGCTTGGCAGGGAACAACCCATCCACCGGGGAGCTGTTTTTT TRBJ2-2 TRBV7-8 NA NA
CATTQGTVYEQYF TGTGCCACGACGCAGGGGACGGTCTACGAGCAGTACTTC TRBJ2-7 TRBV28 NA NA
CASSLGTGGEQYF TGTGCCAGCAGCTTAGGGACAGGGGGCGAGCAGTACTTC TRBJ2-7 TRBV11-3 TRBD1 NA
CSVVGSGGGETQYF TGCAGCGTTGTAGGTAGCGGGGGCGGAGAGACCCAGTACTTC TRBJ2-5 TRBV29-1 TRBD2 NA
CASSPQTDTQYF TGTGCCAGCAGCCCTCAGACAGATACGCAGTATTTT TRBJ2-3 TRBV6-6 NA NA
CASSFDSYNQPQHF TGTGCCAGCAGTTTCGACAGCTACAATCAGCCCCAGCATTTT TRBJ1-5 TRBV6-5 NA NA
CASSPTGRPGTEQYF TGTGCCAGCAGCCCTACCGGCCGGCCGGGGACCGAGCAGTACTTC TRBJ2-7 TRBV5-6 NA once
CASSFWTGNNSPLHF TGCGCCAGCAGCTTTTGGACAGGGAATAATTCACCCCTCCACTTT TRBJ1-6 TRBV4-3 TRBD1 once
CASSRLWGGYREKLFF TGTGCCAGCAGCCGCCTGTGGGGAGGGTATAGAGAAAAACTGTTTTTT TRBJ1-4 TRBV27 NA NA
CASSLGLSANYGYTF TGCGCCAGCAGCTTGGGCCTCTCCGCTAACTATGGCTACACCTTC TRBJ1-2 TRBV5-1 NA NA
CASRPPGSQPQHF TGTGCCAGCAGGCCTCCCGGGAGTCAGCCCCAGCATTTT TRBJ1-5 TRBV28 NA NA
CASSLPGASNSPLHF TGTGCCAGCAGCTTACCAGGGGCCAGTAATTCACCCCTCCACTTT TRBJ1-6 TRBV5-4 NA NA
CASSAGGGGRSGANVLTF TGTGCCAGCAGTGCAGGAGGAGGGGGGAGGTCTGGGGCCAACGTCCTGACTTTC TRBJ2-6 TRBV28 NA NA
CASRELAGPSTDTQYF TGTGCCAGCAGAGAACTAGCGGGGCCCAGCACAGATACGCAGTATTTT TRBJ2-3 TRBV6-1 TRBD2 NA
CASSVAAQTIYEQYF TGTGCCAGCAGCGTAGCCGCCCAGACCATTTACGAGCAGTACTTC TRBJ2-7 TRBV9 NA NA
CAISDQGFHGYTF TGTGCCATCAGTGACCAGGGTTTTCATGGCTACACCTTC TRBJ1-2 TRBV10-3 NA NA
CASARGGTGELFF TGTGCTAGTGCCCGTGGGGGTACCGGGGAGCTGTTTTTT TRBJ2-2 TRBV12-5 NA NA